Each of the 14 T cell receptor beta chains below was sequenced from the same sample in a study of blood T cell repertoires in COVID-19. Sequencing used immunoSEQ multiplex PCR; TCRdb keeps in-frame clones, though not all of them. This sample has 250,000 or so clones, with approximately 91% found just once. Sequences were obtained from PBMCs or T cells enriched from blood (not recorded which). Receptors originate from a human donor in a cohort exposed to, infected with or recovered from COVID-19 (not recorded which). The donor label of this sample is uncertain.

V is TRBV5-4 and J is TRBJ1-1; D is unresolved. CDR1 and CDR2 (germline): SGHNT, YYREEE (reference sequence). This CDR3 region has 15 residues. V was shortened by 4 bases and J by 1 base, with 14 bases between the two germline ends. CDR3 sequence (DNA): TGTGCCAGCAGCCCCGACCCCGGGAGGAACACTGAAGCTTTCTTT. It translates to CASSPDPGRNTEAFF.

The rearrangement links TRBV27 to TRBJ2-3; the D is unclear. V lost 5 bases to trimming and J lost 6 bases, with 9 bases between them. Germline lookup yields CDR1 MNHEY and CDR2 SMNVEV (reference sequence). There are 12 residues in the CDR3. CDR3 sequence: CASSGSADTQYF. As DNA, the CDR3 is TGTGCCAGCAGTGGAAGCGCGGATACGCAGTATTTT.

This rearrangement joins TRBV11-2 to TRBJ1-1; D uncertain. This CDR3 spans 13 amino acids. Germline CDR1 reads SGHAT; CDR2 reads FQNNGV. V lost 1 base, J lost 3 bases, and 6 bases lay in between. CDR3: CASSLVQDTEAFF. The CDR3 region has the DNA TGTGCCAGCAGCTTAGTACAAGACACTGAAGCTTTCTTT. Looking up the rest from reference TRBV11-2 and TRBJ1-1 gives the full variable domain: EAGVAQSPRYKIIEKRQSVAFWCNPISGHATLYWYQQILGQGPKLLIQFQNNGVVDDSQLPKDRFSAERLKGVDSTLKIQPAKLEDSAVYLCASSLVQDTEAFFGQGTRLTVV.

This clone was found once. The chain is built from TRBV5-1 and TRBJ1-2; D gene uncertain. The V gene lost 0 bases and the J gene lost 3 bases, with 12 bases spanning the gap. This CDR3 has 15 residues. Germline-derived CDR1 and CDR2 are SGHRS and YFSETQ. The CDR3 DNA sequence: TGCGCCAGCAGCTTGGATGCTGCCGGTCACTATGGCTACACCTTC. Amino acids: CASSLDAAGHYGYTF.

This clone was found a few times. Here the CDR3 DNA reads TGTGCCAGCAGCTCGTCGTGGAGCGGCCCAGATACGCAGTATTTT. The encoded protein is CASSSSWSGPDTQYF. J is TRBJ2-3 and V is TRBV7-2; a weak D match, TRBD2 (5 bases). The V end was cut by 4 bases, the J end by 4 bases, with 15 bases between. CDR3 size: 15 residues. Germline V gene data show CDR1 as SGHTA and CDR2 as FQGNSA.

Here the CDR3 DNA reads TGTGCCAGCAGCTGGGGGACTAGCGGGGGGCGAGAGACCCAGTACTTC. Its translation is CASSWGTSGGRETQYF. The rearrangement joins TRBV7-2 to TRBJ2-5, with 15 bases lining up with TRBD2. Germline CDR1 and CDR2: SGHTA and FQGNSA. The CDR3 length is 16 residues. The V and J ends lost 4 bases and 4 bases, in that order; junction bases with no gene match: 4. Complete variable domain (other parts from reference TRBV7-2 and TRBJ2-5): GAGVSQSPSNKVTEKGKDVELRCDPISGHTALYWYRQSLGQGLEFLIYFQGNSAPDKSGLPSDRFSAERTGGSVSTLTIQRTQQEDSAVYLCASSWGTSGGRETQYFGPGTRLLVL.

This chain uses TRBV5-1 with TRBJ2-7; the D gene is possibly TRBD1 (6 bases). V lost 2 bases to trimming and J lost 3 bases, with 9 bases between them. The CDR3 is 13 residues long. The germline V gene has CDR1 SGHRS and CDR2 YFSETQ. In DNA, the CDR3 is TGCGCCAGCAGCTTCGGCAGGGGCTACGAGCAGTACTTC. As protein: CASSFGRGYEQYF.

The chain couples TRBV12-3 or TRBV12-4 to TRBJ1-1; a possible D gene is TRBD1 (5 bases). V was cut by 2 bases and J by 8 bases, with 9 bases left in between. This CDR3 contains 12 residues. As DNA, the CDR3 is TGTGCCAGCAGTTTACCCGACAGAGAAGCTTTCTTT. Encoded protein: CASSLPDREAFF.

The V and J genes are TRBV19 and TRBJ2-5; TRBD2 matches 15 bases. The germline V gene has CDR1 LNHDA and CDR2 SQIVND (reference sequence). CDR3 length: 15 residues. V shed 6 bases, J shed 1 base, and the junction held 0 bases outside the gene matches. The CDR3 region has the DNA TGTGCCAGTAGGGGACTAGCGGGGGGCCAAGAGACCCAGTACTTC. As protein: CASRGLAGGQETQYF.

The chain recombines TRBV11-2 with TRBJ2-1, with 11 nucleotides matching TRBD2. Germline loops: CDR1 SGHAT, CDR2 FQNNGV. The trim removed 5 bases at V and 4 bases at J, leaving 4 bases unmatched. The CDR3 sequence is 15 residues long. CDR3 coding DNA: TGTGCCAGCAGCCCACTAGCGGGGGAGTACAATGAGCAGTTCTTC. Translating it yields CASSPLAGEYNEQFF.

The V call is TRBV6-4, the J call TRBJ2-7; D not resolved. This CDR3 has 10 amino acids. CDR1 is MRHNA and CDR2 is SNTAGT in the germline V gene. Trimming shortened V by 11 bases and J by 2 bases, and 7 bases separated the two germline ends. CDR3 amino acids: CAGPAYEQYF. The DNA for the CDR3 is TGTGCCGGGCCGGCCTACGAGCAGTACTTC.

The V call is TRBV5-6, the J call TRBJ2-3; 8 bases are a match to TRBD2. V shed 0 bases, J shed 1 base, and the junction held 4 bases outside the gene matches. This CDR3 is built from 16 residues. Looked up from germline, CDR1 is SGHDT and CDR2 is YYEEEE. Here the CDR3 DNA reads TGTGCCAGCAGCTTGGAGGGTAGCGGGGGCACAGATACGCAGTATTTT. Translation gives CASSLEGSGGTDTQYF.

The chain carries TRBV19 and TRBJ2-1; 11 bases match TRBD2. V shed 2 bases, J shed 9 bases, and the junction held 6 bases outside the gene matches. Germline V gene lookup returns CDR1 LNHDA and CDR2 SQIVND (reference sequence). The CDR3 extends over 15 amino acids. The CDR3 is CASSIFTSGGGEQFF. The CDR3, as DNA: TGTGCCAGTAGTATATTTACTAGCGGGGGCGGTGAGCAGTTCTTC.

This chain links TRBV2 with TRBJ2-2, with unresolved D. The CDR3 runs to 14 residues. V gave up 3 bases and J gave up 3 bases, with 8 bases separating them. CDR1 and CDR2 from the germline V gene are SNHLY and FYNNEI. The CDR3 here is CASSEKTYTGELFF. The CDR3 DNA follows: TGTGCCAGCAGTGAGAAGACTTACACCGGGGAGCTGTTTTTT.